The sequence of this T cell receptor (beta chain) was determined in a study of T cell changes during pregnancy in multiple sclerosis. The CDR3 covers 18 residues. V was clipped by 5 bases and J by 0 bases; unmatched bases: 13. Germline-derived CDR1 and CDR2 are PRHDT and FYEKMQ (reference sequence). The data were produced by immunoSEQ multiplex PCR, yet TCRdb's version contains in-frame clones alone and is incomplete. The table lists about 59,000 clones, 85% to 95% of them singletons. This chain connects TRBV13 to TRBJ2-1, with 7 bases aligning to TRBD2. This TCR came from a female donor with multiple sclerosis, enrolled in a pregnancy study. This specimen was CD4+ T cells from peripheral blood mononuclear cells, taken before pregnancy. The CDR3 loop reads CASSGRGLRGSSYNEQFF. The CDR3 coding sequence is TGTGCCAGCAGCGGAAGAGGATTGCGGGGGAGCTCCTACAATGAGCAGTTCTTC.